The present T cell receptor beta chain was sequenced within a study of blood T cells in healthy people across ages. Per germline, CDR1 KGHSH and CDR2 LQKENI. This CDR3 contains 12 residues. V gave up 2 bases and J gave up 4 bases, with 5 bases separating them. A few counts support this clonotype. A second PCR of roughly 7 to 11 cycles used a sample-barcoded 5' primer and a J-beta primer mix. TCRdb used MiXCR to reprocess the 5' RACE reads, holding one entry per CDR3 protein. This table holds over 700,000 distinct CDR3 sequences, around 25% found once. These records were also assigned to another study, of T cells of mothers and their children.

V is TRBV18 and J is TRBJ2-5, with D hard to call. The sample consisted of blood. The sequence came from a boy between 10 and 17 years old in good health. In DNA, the CDR3 is TGTGCCAGCTCACCAGAGTCAGAGACCCAGTACTTC. Protein product: CASSPESETQYF. Full variable domain (rest looked up from reference TRBV18 and TRBJ2-5): NAGVMQNPRHLVRRRGQEARLRCSPMKGHSHVYWYRQLPEEGLKFMVYLQKENIIDESGMPKERFSAEFPKEGPSILRIQQVVRGDSAAYFCASSPESETQYFGPGTRLLVL.